The 9 T cell receptor beta chains reported below all come from one sample, sequenced in a study of shared clonotypes between healthy human individuals. Profiled with immunoSEQ multiplex PCR; TCRdb holds only in-frame clones, not every one. The table records over a million clones, approximately 98.5% of them present only once. Sequenced input: naive CD4+ T cells sorted from blood. Subset described: CD45RA+ positively selected. Source of these receptors: a man aged 30 to 45 in good health.

The chain has TRBV7-8 and TRBJ2-3; D is perhaps TRBD1 or TRBD2 (8 bases each). This CDR3 has 20 amino acids. Trimming shortened V by 2 bases and J by 8 bases, and 32 bases separated the two germline ends. The germline V gene has CDR1 SGHVS and CDR2 FQNEAQ. CDR3 loop: CASSLWQGALREDHHGTQYF. In DNA, the CDR3 is TGTGCCAGCAGCTTATGGCAGGGGGCTCTGCGGGAGGACCACCACGGTACGCAGTATTTT.

The chain combines TRBV7-2 with TRBJ2-1; 14 bases agree with TRBD2. The CDR3 runs 16 residues. CDR1 is SGHTA and CDR2 is FQGNSA in the germline V gene. Losses at the gene ends were 5 bases for V and 7 bases for J; bases not matched to a gene: 7. The CDR3, as DNA: TGTGCCAGCAGCCCACGACTAGCGGGAGGGGGAAATGAGCAGTTCTTC. Encoded protein: CASSPRLAGGGNEQFF. Full variable domain (missing parts from reference TRBV7-2 and TRBJ2-1): GAGVSQSPSNKVTEKGKDVELRCDPISGHTALYWYRQSLGQGLEFLIYFQGNSAPDKSGLPSDRFSAERTGGSVSTLTIQRTQQEDSAVYLCASSPRLAGGGNEQFFGPGTRLTVL.

The V and J genes are TRBV28 and TRBJ2-1; D call uncertain. V was trimmed by 3 bases and J by 1 base, leaving 7 bases between them. Per the germline V gene, CDR1 is MDHEN and CDR2 is SYDVKM. The CDR3 sequence is 14 residues long. The CDR3 nucleotides are TGTGCCAGCAGTTTTAGGCAATCCTACAATGAGCAGTTCTTC. Its protein is CASSFRQSYNEQFF.

The chain couples TRBV30 to TRBJ1-5; D not certain. Germline V gene lookup returns CDR1 GTSNPN and CDR2 SVGIG (reference sequence). V shed 1 base and J shed 7 bases, with 11 bases lying between them. The CDR3 has 13 residues. The CDR3 DNA is TGTGCCTGGAGTGAGGCAGTCGGACAGCCCCAGCATTTT. Amino acids: CAWSEAVGQPQHF.

Concerning this clone: Other DNA sequences in this sample translate to the same CDR3. The J gene is TRBJ1-1, the V gene TRBV18; D is undetermined. V shed 1 base and J shed 0 bases, with 6 bases lying between them. Germline V lookup: CDR1 KGHSH, CDR2 LQKENI. CDR3 length: 14 amino acids. The DNA for the CDR3 is TGTGCCAGCTCACCACAGACAATGAACACTGAAGCTTTCTTT. It translates to CASSPQTMNTEAFF.

The CDR3 reads CASSVEPGQGANEQFF. CDR3 sequence (DNA): TGTGCCAGCAGTGTAGAACCGGGACAGGGTGCCAATGAGCAGTTCTTC. V is TRBV6-4 and J is TRBJ2-1, with TRBD1 matching 9 bases. The CDR3 contains 16 residues. Germline values: CDR1 MRHNA, CDR2 SNTAGT. With V trimmed by 4 bases and J by 6 bases, 10 bases remained unmatched.

The chain combines TRBV5-1 with TRBJ2-7; a possible D gene is TRBD1 (5 bases). CDR1 SGHRS and CDR2 YFSETQ come from the germline V gene. V lost 5 bases and J 5 bases, leaving 14 bases between the germline ends. CDR3 length: 13 amino acids. CDR3 amino acids: CASRRSTGDEQYF. In DNA form, the CDR3 reads TGCGCCAGCAGGAGGTCAACAGGAGACGAGCAGTACTTC.

V and J are TRBV28 and TRBJ1-5, with TRBD1 as a possible D gene (5 bases). This CDR3 is built from 16 residues. Germline V CDR1 and CDR2: MDHEN, SYDVKM. V lost 7 bases to trimming and J lost 1 base, with 17 bases between them. The CDR3 is CASTLSLGTSNQPQHF. As DNA, the CDR3 is TGTGCCAGCACCTTAAGCCTTGGGACCAGCAATCAGCCCCAGCATTTT.

V is TRBV10-3 and J is TRBJ1-3; weak D call: TRBD1 (5 bases). There are 15 residues in the CDR3. Germline V gene sequence: CDR1 ENHRY, CDR2 SYGVKD. V lost 3 bases and J lost 0, with 9 bases in between. CDR3 bases: TGTGCCATCAGTGATTACAGGAGCTCTGGAAACACCATATATTTT. It codes for CAISDYRSSGNTIYF.